There are a few counts of the clone carrying this T cell receptor (beta chain). The sample is drawn from a study of T cells in tuberculosis. Sorting used thawed, overnight-rested PBMC stained with anti-CD3, a viability dye and GMM-loaded CD1B tetramer. The lipid loaded on the CD1B tetramers was C32 glucose monomycolate from Rhodococcus equi. Here immunoSEQ multiplex PCR was the method, and the copy in TCRdb shows in-frame clones only, minus some. The sample lists approximately 57,000 clones; 88% were seen once. The TCR comes from an adult woman with latent tuberculosis. The material sequenced was CD1b-GMM tetramer-negative cells sorted from PBMCs.

CDR3 DNA sequence: TGTGCCAGCAGCTTATCTGAGACTTTGACTGAAGCTTTCTTT. This gives the protein CASSLSETLTEAFF. The chain joins TRBV7-9 to TRBJ1-1; D remains unclear. The CDR3 extends over 14 amino acids. The ends were cut back, 2 bases at V and 5 bases at J, with 12 bases in the middle. CDR1 and CDR2 from the germline V gene are SEHNR and FQNEAQ (reference sequence).